This T cell receptor beta chain derives from a study of shared clonotypes between healthy human individuals (TCRdb year 2020). In terms of the full investigation: The cohort included a few men and a couple of women between 18 and 49 years of age. For each donor, three plates each were used for CD4 naive and CD4 memory, two plates were used for CD8 naive, and one plate was used for CD8 memory. To estimate repertoire size and how much clonotypes are shared between individuals, the study performed deep sequencing of blood TCR repertoires from five healthy adults. Libraries were prepared and TCR repertoires were sequenced by different laboratories using diverse techniques, in order to increase sequencing depth and limit assay-specific biases. Between about 0.94 and 8.9 billion PBMCs per donor were obtained by leukapheresis. What the research found in general, with its limitations: The small number of donors limited the genetic and exposure-history diversity represented. Only blood was sampled, and tissue TCR repertoires likely differ from those in blood. Pairwise subsampling led to the expectation that sequencing depth would affect the degree of clonotype sharing among donors. Larger estimated clonotype richness was generally found for naive subsets than for memory subsets. Even with the large sequencing depth, rarefaction of the sorted-subset datasets indicated that sequencing was incomplete. Compared with non-shared clonotypes, clonotypes shared by all four sorted-subset donors had higher generation probabilities. Across a handful of donors, about 5% of naive CD4, around 3.5% of naive CD8, 2.3% of memory CD4, and approximately 0.4% of memory CD8 clonotypes were shared.

TCR CDR3 regions were amplified from genomic DNA by multiplex PCR using the deep immunoSEQ assay. For each cell subset, the extracted genomic DNA was distributed evenly across all wells of several immunoSEQ 96-well plates, and each plate served as one replicate. For sorted subsets, 200 to 250 ng of genomic DNA, equivalent to roughly 30,000 T cell genomes, went into each replicate PCR. The purified libraries were quantified using a Qubit 3.0 fluorometer, sized with a Bioanalyzer 2100, and then quantified again using the KAPA Library Quantification kit. A separate single-read 150-cycle Illumina NextSeq 550 flow cell was used to sequence each immunoSEQ 96-well plate. In the authors' own workflow: Because the immunoSEQ output included only junctional sequences and no quality scores, the filtering could not be the same as the filtering used for full-length reads. To assign V/J genes and CDR3, sequences were annotated against IMGT germline references using PyIR, a Python wrapper for IgBLAST v1.9. Any read was removed if the V/J assignment was weak (E-value above 1e-6), the CDR3 was missing, or the read contained stop codons, out-of-frame junctions, or ambiguous translated residues. V3J clonotypes were defined by identical inferred V gene, J gene, and CDR3 amino acid sequence. Percentage overlap between repertoires was calculated by dividing the number of shared unique clonotypes by the size of the smaller repertoire. Richness of each repertoire was evaluated using RTK rarefaction, the Chao1 estimator, and Recon v2.1 estimates of unobserved clonotypes. Generation probabilities for all TCRbeta clonotypes obtained by the gDNA method from a handful of donors were computed using OLGA. Held by TCRdb, this immuneACCESS table contains in-frame sequences only and omits some clones. Under half of the omission traces to an unresolved V gene where checked; the cause of the rest is unknown. The V and J calls and clone size are taken from that table; D and trimming were inferred from the DNA. The sample contains over 1.4 million clones, 95% to 97% of them found a single time. Together, the top ten hold approximately 1% of the sample.

The germline V gene yields KGHSH for CDR1 and LQKENI for CDR2. The CDR3 runs 19 amino acids, cysteine and phenylalanine included. CDR3 DNA is the only sequence kept; it has 57 bases, read in frame from the first base. V lost 2 bases and J lost 2 bases; the stretch between them is 22 bases long. Donors were healthy HIV-negative adults with no recently reported acute infections or vaccinations. Every donor was a Caucasian adult residing in Nashville, Tennessee, USA. CD4+ T cells were enriched through magnetic negative selection, after which naive cells were positively selected on CD45RA and the remaining negative fraction served as the memory subset. After blood collection by leukapheresis, PBMCs were isolated using Ficoll-Histopaque density gradient centrifugation and then cryopreserved in the vapor phase of liquid nitrogen. Analytical flow cytometry was used to check the purity and quantity of each magnetically sorted T cell population. From each sorted fraction, genomic DNA was isolated and quantified by UV absorbance on a Nanodrop 2000c.

Note on this clone: It has no known antigen specificity. The record has no base qualities; no much larger clone is one base away.

The rearrangement joined TRBV18 to TRBJ2-1, and perhaps TRBD1 as D gene, on 5 matching bases. The receptor's source is a young man in good health. Sequencing used naive CD4+ T cells sorted from blood. This sample's cell subset or site label indicates: CD45RA+ positively selected. The bases read TGTGCCAGCTCACCAAAGATAATGCAGGGTGAATTGACCTACAATGAGCAGTTCTTC. Translated, this is CASSPKIMQGELTYNEQFF.